The entry below describes one TCR beta chain. Its antigen is as yet unknown. The data originate from a study of T cell responses to AZD1222 COVID-19 vaccine. Repertoires were generated with immunoSEQ multiplex PCR, while TCRdb's copy carries only in-frame clones and drops some. The profile shows more than 95,000 clones, 92% of them singletons. Germline V gene sequence: CDR1 SGDLS, CDR2 YYNGEE. Trimming stripped 0 bases from V and 1 base from J, with 10 bases between. This CDR3 has 16 amino acids. Study results and limitations: There were mostly white British donors and more females than males, and clonal diversity was possibly underestimated.

The sample in question was peripheral blood, obtained on day 0 of AZD1222 vaccination. The origin of this receptor is an adult in good health. The chain has TRBV9 and TRBJ2-2, with D unclear. The CDR3 here is CASSVAPGMNTGELFF. CDR3 bases: TGTGCCAGCAGCGTAGCCCCAGGAATGAACACCGGGGAGCTGTTTTTT.